This T cell receptor beta chain came from a study of resident and recirculating memory T cells in vitiligo. The CDR3 length is 13 residues. V trimming: 4 bases; J trimming: 3 bases; junction bases outside the gene matches: 0. Per germline, CDR1 SGHVS and CDR2 FNYEAQ. Patients had received no treatment within the previous three months. The protocol was immunoSEQ multiplex PCR, while the TCRdb copy is restricted to in-frame clones and leaves out a portion. The repertoire has more than 70,000 clones, approximately 90% of them found once; the top ten carry 5%. This receptor was taken from a male donor with vitiligo. Sequencing input: blood. The chain links TRBV7-6 to TRBJ2-7; 10 bases are a match to TRBD2. The CDR3 loop reads CASSSSGGYEQYF. CDR3 sequence (DNA): TGTGCCAGCAGCTCTAGCGGGGGCTACGAGCAGTACTTC.